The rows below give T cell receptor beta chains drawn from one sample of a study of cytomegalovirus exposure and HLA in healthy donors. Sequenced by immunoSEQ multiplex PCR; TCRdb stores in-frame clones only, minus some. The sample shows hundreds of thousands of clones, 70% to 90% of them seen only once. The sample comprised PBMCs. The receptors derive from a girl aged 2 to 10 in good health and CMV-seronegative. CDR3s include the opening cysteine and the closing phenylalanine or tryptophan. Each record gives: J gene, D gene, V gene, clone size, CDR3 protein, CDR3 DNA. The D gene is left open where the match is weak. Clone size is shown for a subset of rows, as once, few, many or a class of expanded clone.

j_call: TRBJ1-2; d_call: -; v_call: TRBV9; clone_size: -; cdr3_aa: CASSVESSSIYGYTF; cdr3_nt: TGTGCCAGCAGCGTAGAGTCCTCCAGTATCTATGGCTACACCTTC
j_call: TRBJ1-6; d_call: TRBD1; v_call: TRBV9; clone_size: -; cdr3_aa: CASSRRQGNSPLHF; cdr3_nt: TGTGCCAGCAGCAGACGACAGGGGAATTCACCCCTCCACTTT
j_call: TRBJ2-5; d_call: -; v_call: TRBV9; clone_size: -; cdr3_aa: CASSPFERETQYF; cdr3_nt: TGTGCCAGCAGCCCCTTTGAGAGGGAGACCCAGTACTTC
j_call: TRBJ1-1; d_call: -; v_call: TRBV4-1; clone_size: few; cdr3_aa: CASSLDDINTEAFF; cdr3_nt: TGCGCCAGCAGCCTCGATGACATAAACACTGAAGCTTTCTTT
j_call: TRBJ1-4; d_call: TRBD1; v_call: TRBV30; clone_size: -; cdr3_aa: CAWGDRGLFF; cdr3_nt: TGTGCCTGGGGAGACAGGGGACTGTTTTTT
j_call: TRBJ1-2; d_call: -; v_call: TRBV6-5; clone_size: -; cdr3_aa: CASSYSTQYGYTF; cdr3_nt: TGTGCCAGCAGTTACTCGACACAGTATGGCTACACCTTC
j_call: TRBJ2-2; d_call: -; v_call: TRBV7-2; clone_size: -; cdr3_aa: CASSPIGGGTNTGELFF; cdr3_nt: TGTGCCAGCAGCCCCATAGGGGGGGGTACGAACACCGGGGAGCTGTTTTTT
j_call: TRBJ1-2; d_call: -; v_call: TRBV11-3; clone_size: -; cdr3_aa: CASSLFHAGIHRGYTF; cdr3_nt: TGTGCCAGCAGCTTATTCCATGCAGGGATTCACCGTGGCTACACCTTC
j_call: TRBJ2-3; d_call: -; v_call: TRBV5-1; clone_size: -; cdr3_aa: CASSLRTDTQYF; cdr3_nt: TGCGCCAGCAGCTTGCGGACAGATACGCAGTATTTT
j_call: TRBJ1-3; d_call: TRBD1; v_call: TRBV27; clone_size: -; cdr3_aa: CASILWDRDSRSGNTIYF; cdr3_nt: TGTGCCAGCATCCTATGGGACCGGGACAGTCGCTCTGGAAACACCATATATTTT
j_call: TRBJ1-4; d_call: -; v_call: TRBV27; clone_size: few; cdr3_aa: CASSLHRNEKLFF; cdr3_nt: TGTGCCAGCAGTCTCCACAGGAATGAAAAACTGTTTTTT
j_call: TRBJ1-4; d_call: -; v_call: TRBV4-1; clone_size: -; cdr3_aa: CASSPRQAGEIDEKLFF; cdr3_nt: TGCGCCAGCAGCCCCAGACAGGCAGGGGAGATTGATGAAAAACTGTTTTTT